The present entry profiles one T cell receptor (beta chain) with its context. The record originates from a study of OX40 agonist ivuxolimab in advanced cancers. V lost 7 bases and J lost 3; bases outside the gene matches: 16. The CDR3 loop spans 17 amino acids. CDR1 and CDR2 from the germline V gene are SGHVS and FQNEAQ. The data were produced by immunoSEQ multiplex PCR, yet TCRdb's version contains in-frame clones alone and is incomplete. The sample holds approximately 47,000 clones, about 81% seen once. J is TRBJ2-3 and V is TRBV7-8; 7 nucleotides agree with TRBD2. This specimen was CD4+ or CD8+ T cells sorted from blood, taken in a trial of the OX40 agonist ivuxolimab. The clonotype comes from an adult with an advanced solid tumor such as melanoma, head and neck, liver or kidney cancer. The CDR3 DNA reads as TGTGCCAGCAACATCTCTTTGGGACTAACCAAGACAGATACGCAGTATTTT. Its protein product is CASNISLGLTKTDTQYF.